This passage covers 18 T cell receptor beta chains from one sample sequenced in a study of identical twins. One entry per CDR3 protein results from TCRdb running MiXCR on the 5' RACE reads. The sample lists over 500,000 distinct CDR3 sequences, less than 25% occurring once. Separately, the same data were catalogued under a study of T cells expressing NK-cell markers.

The sequenced sample consisted of CD4+ T cells sorted from blood. All receptors come from a woman aged 18-29 years in good health.

The chain recombines TRBV6-5 with TRBJ1-4; D gene ambiguous. V lost 6 bases and J 3 bases, leaving 14 bases between the germline ends. Germline V gene sequence: CDR1 MNHEY, CDR2 SVGAGI. CDR3 length: 15 residues. The CDR3 nucleotides read TGTGCCAGCAGGTCCTCTAGGGTCCCTAATGAAAAACTGTTTTTT. Its protein is CASRSSRVPNEKLFF.

The V and J genes are TRBV6-5 and TRBJ2-3; TRBD1 aligns across 7 bases. J lost 6 bases, V lost 4 bases, and 13 bases had no gene match. Germline lookup yields CDR1 MNHEY and CDR2 SVGAGI. The CDR3 spans 16 residues. The CDR3 spells CASSSNRDSGSDTQYF. CDR3 sequence (DNA): TGTGCCAGCAGTTCGAACCGGGACAGTGGGTCGGATACGCAGTATTTT.

The chain recombines TRBV7-9 with TRBJ1-4; a possible D gene is TRBD1 (5 bases). Trimming removed 3 bases from V and 8 bases from J, with 13 bases in between. Germline V gene lookup returns CDR1 SEHNR and CDR2 FQNEAQ (reference sequence). The CDR3 contains 14 residues. CDR3 sequence reads: CASSFSPEGEKLFF. In DNA, the CDR3 is TGTGCCAGCAGCTTCAGTCCGGAGGGGGAAAAACTGTTTTTT.

This clonotype was counted a few times. The chain joins TRBV7-9 to TRBJ2-1; D not resolved. From germline, CDR1 is SEHNR and CDR2 FQNEAQ (reference sequence). V gave up 1 base and J gave up 5 bases, with 12 bases separating them. The CDR3 contains 15 residues. The chain's CDR3 is CASSLVRAEDNEQFF. The CDR3 region has the DNA TGTGCCAGCAGCTTAGTCCGGGCAGAAGACAATGAGCAGTTCTTC.

V gene TRBV7-9 combines with J gene TRBJ2-5; D remains ambiguous. This CDR3 comprises 13 residues. The V end lost 0 bases, the J end lost 7 bases, and 9 bases lay between the germline ends. Germline assignment: CDR1 SEHNR and CDR2 FQNEAQ (reference sequence). The CDR3 DNA sequence: TGTGCCAGCAGCTTAGCGCCTGCGATGACCCAGTACTTC. Translation gives CASSLAPAMTQYF.

This clonotype was counted between two and nine times. V usage is TRBV7-9 and J usage is TRBJ1-1; D is undetermined. The V end was cut by 1 base, the J end by 11 bases, with 17 bases between. Germline V CDR1 and CDR2: SEHNR, FQNEAQ (reference sequence). This CDR3 has 14 residues. In nucleotides, the CDR3 is TGTGCCAGCAGCTTAGTGTCGCAGTCGAGTTGGGCTTTCTTT. Its protein is CASSLVSQSSWAFF.

This clonotype was detected only a few times. This chain links TRBV6-5 with TRBJ2-7; 7 positions match TRBD1. CDR1 MNHEY and CDR2 SVGAGI come from the germline V gene. The V gene end was trimmed by 6 bases and the J gene end by 9 bases; junction bases not matched to a gene: 8. CDR3 size: 12 residues. The chain's CDR3 is CASRETGERQYF. DNA of the CDR3: TGTGCCAGCAGAGAAACAGGGGAGCGGCAGTACTTC.

This clonotype was counted only a few times. V usage is TRBV7-9 and J usage is TRBJ2-5; TRBD2 matches 7 bases. With V trimmed by 5 bases and J by 4 bases, 7 bases remained unmatched. The CDR3 runs to 14 residues. Per the germline V gene, CDR1 is SEHNR and CDR2 is FQNEAQ (reference sequence). CDR3 nucleotide sequence: TGTGCCAGCAGCGCGACTAGCCGATTAGAGACCCAGTACTTC. Protein product: CASSATSRLETQYF.

Many counts were recorded for this clonotype. This chain links TRBV5-1 with TRBJ2-7; TRBD2 is a possible D gene (6 bases). The V gene lost 7 bases and the J gene lost 3 bases, with 11 bases spanning the gap. This CDR3 spans 12 amino acids. Germline V gene data show CDR1 as SGHRS and CDR2 as YFSETQ. The CDR3 loop is CASRDFHYEQYF. CDR3 in DNA: TGCGCCAGCCGGGACTTTCACTACGAGCAGTACTTC.

The chain carries TRBV20-1 and TRBJ1-1; D gene uncertain. The length of the CDR3 is 13 residues. V was cut by 3 bases and J by 3 bases, with 11 bases left in between. Germline CDR1 and CDR2: DFQATT and SNEGSKA (reference sequence). The CDR3 DNA follows: TGCAGTGCTAGTAGCAGTCTGGACACTGAAGCTTTCTTT. Translation gives CSASSSLDTEAFF.

In this sample, this clonotype turned up a few times. This chain links TRBV15 with TRBJ2-1, with a tentative D call TRBD1 (6 bases). Germline V CDR1 and CDR2: LNHNV, YYDKDF (reference sequence). The V gene lost 3 bases and the J gene lost 1 base, with 7 bases spanning the gap. This CDR3 contains 14 residues. The CDR3 DNA reads TGTGCCACCAGCAGCGACAGGTCCTACAATGAGCAGTTCTTC. It is translated as CATSSDRSYNEQFF.

A few counts support this clonotype. The rearrangement joins TRBV28 to TRBJ1-2; weak D call: TRBD1 (5 bases). The CDR3 loop spans 15 amino acids. V was clipped by 4 bases and J by 4 bases, with 16 bases between them. CDR1 and CDR2 (germline): MDHEN, SYDVKM. The CDR3: CASSSRGTALYGYTF. CDR3 nucleotide sequence: TGTGCCAGCAGTTCCCGGGGGACGGCTCTCTATGGCTACACCTTC.

In this sample, this clonotype turned up a few times. The rearrangement joins TRBV11-2 to TRBJ1-1; D gene uncertain. The CDR3 is 11 residues long. Germline assignment: CDR1 SGHAT and CDR2 FQNNGV. The V end was cut by 4 bases, the J end by 7 bases, with 7 bases between. In DNA form, the CDR3 reads TGTGCCAGCAGCTCACAGTTTGAAGCTTTCTTT. Its translation is CASSSQFEAFF.

In this sample, this clonotype turned up a few times. V usage is TRBV12-3 or TRBV12-4 and J usage is TRBJ1-5; 7 nucleotides align to TRBD1. The ends lost 6 bases at V and 6 bases at J; junction bases unmatched: 5. The CDR3 runs to 13 residues. In nucleotides, the CDR3 is TGTGCCAGCAGGAACAGGGGAGGTCAGCCCCAGCATTTT. Translating it yields CASRNRGGQPQHF.

The chain has TRBV3-1 and TRBJ2-5; D gene unclear. Germline V gives CDR1 LGHDT, CDR2 YNNKEL (reference sequence). Trimming pared 4 bases from V and 5 bases from J, leaving 14 bases between. The CDR3 loop spans 14 amino acids. CDR3 in amino acids: CASSRRSFQETQYF. The CDR3 DNA follows: TGTGCCAGCAGCCGCCGGTCCTTTCAGGAGACCCAGTACTTC.

In this sample, this clonotype turned up many times. This chain uses TRBV30 with TRBJ2-3; no clear D gene. Germline CDR1 and CDR2: GTSNPN and SVGIG (reference sequence). The CDR3 sequence is 14 residues long. Trimming took 0 bases from V and 0 from J, leaving 7 bases between them. The CDR3 DNA follows: TGTGCCTGGAGTGTCGGTGGGAGCACAGATACGCAGTATTTT. This encodes CAWSVGGSTDTQYF.

The table lists this clonotype with many counts. The V call is TRBV12-3 or TRBV12-4, the J call TRBJ2-1, with D possibly being TRBD1 or TRBD2 (5 bases each). The V and J ends lost 6 bases and 9 bases respectively, with 9 bases between them. The CDR3 is made up of 11 amino acids. This CDR3 reads CASSLGREQFF. For the CDR3, the DNA is TGTGCCAGCAGCTTGGGACGTGAGCAGTTCTTC.

The J gene is TRBJ2-2, the V gene TRBV11-2, with TRBD1 identical over 10 bases. V was clipped by 5 bases and J by 4 bases; unmatched bases: 4. The germline gives CDR1 SGHAT, CDR2 FQNNGV. The CDR3 has 15 residues. The CDR3, as DNA: TGTGCCAGCAGCCGGGGACAGGGGTTCACCGGGGAGCTGTTTTTT. Its translation is CASSRGQGFTGELFF.